The clone carrying this T cell receptor (beta chain) was counted only a few times. Its cognate antigen is unknown. This record comes from a study of shared clonotypes between healthy human individuals. Study in general: CD4 naive cells filled three plates per donor, CD4 memory three, CD8 naive two and CD8 memory one.

Assay: immunoSEQ multiplex PCR; the TCRdb copy retains only in-frame clones and omits some. The sample records 300,000 to 350,000 clones, less than 85% being singletons. Per the germline V gene, CDR1 is SGHRS and CDR2 is YFSETQ. Trimming removed 1 base from V and 7 bases from J, with 12 bases in between. This CDR3 contains 14 residues. Findings and limits, study-wide: Clonotype sharing levels among donors were expected to vary with sequencing depth. Donor scarcity curtailed the genetic and exposure-history diversity represented herein.

This receptor was identified in a man aged 30 to 39 in good health. The rearrangement joins TRBV5-1 to TRBJ2-1; no firm D call. The sequenced sample was memory CD4+ T cells sorted from blood. Subset in this sample: CD45RA-negative fraction. CDR3 in DNA: TGCGCCAGCAGCTTGTCGGGCAATAGGAATGAGCAGTTCTTC. It is translated as CASSLSGNRNEQFF.